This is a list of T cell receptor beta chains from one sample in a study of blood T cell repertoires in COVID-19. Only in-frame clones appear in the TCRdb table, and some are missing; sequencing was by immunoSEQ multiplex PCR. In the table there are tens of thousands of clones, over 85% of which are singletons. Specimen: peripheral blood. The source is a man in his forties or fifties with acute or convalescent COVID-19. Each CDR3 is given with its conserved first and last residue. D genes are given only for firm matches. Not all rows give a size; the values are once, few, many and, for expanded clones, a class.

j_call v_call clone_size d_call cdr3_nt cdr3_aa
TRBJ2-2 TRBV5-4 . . TGTGCCAGCAGCTTGGCCGGACAGATGAGGGGCCCCGGGGAGCTGTTTTTT CASSLAGQMRGPGELFF
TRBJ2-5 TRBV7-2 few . TGTGCCAGCAGCTTCACAGGAGGGGAGACCCAGTACTTC CASSFTGGETQYF
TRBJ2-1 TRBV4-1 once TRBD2 TGCGCCAGCAGCCAAGATGACCGGGAGGGCCCATACAATGAGCAGTTCTTC CASSQDDREGPYNEQFF
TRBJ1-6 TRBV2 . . TGTGCCAGCAACCAAGGGGAGGCACCCCTCCACTTT CASNQGEAPLHF
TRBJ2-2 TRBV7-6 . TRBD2 TGTGCCAGCACGGGACTAGCGGGGTCCGCCGGGGAGCTGTTTTTT CASTGLAGSAGELFF
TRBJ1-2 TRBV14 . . TGTGCCAGCAGCCAGGGGGCTTGGGGCTACACCTTC CASSQGAWGYTF
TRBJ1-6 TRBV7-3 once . TGTGCCAGCAGGAACGGGAGCTCCTATAATTCACCCCTCCACTTT CASRNGSSYNSPLHF
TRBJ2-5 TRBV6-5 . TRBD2 TGTGCCAGCAGTTACGCGGGACTAGTAGAGACCCAGTACTTC CASSYAGLVETQYF
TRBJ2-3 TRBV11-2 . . TGTGCCAGCAAACCTATTGGGGGGAAGAGGACAGATACGCAGTATTTT CASKPIGGKRTDTQYF
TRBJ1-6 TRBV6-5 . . TGTGCCAGCAGTTATCAGGGGCCCTTGAATTCACCCCTCCACTTT CASSYQGPLNSPLHF
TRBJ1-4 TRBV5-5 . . TGTGCCAGCAGCTTGTTTTATAATGAAAAACTGTTTTTT CASSLFYNEKLFF
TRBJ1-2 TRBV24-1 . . TGTGCCACCTCCACGGAGTACGGCTACACCTTC CATSTEYGYTF
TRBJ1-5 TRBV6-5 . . TGTGCCAGCAAGGAGGGGCGGAATCAGCCCCAGCATTTT CASKEGRNQPQHF
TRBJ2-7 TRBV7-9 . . TGTGCCAGCAGCTCGAGTTCCTACGAGCAGTACTTC CASSSSSYEQYF
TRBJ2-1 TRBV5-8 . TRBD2 TGTGCCTGGAGACTAGCGGAATTCCAACGTCACAATGAGCAGTTCTTC CAWRLAEFQRHNEQFF
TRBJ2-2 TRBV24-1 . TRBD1 TGTGCCACCAGTGACAGGACAGGTCGGCTCGGGGAGCTGTTTTTT CATSDRTGRLGELFF
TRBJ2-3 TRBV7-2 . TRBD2 TGTGCCAGCAGGGAGCGGAGAGTAGCGGGGGGCACAGATACGCAGTATTTT CASRERRVAGGTDTQYF
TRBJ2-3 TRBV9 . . TGTGCCAGCAGCGTCCAGGGTACGTCAGATACGCAGTATTTT CASSVQGTSDTQYF
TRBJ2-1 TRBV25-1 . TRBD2 TGTGCCAGCAGTGAATATAAGGCTAGCGGGCTAAACAATGAGCAGTTCTTC CASSEYKASGLNNEQFF
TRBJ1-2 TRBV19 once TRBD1 TGTGCCAGTACCAGAGGGGGCAACTCTAACTATGGCTACACCTTC CASTRGGNSNYGYTF
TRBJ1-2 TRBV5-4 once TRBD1 TGTGCCAGCAGCTCAGGACAGGGGGCTGATTACACCTTC CASSSGQGADYTF
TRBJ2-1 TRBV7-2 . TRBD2 TGTGCCAGCAGCTTAGGTGGCGGGAGGTATAACTCCTACAATGAGCAGTTCTTC CASSLGGGRYNSYNEQFF
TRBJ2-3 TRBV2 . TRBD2 TGTGCCAGCAGTGAAGCGCCAAGCGGGAGCGGAACAGATACGCAGTATTTT CASSEAPSGSGTDTQYF
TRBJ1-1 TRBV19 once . TGTGCCAGTAGTATGACGGGGAATGAAGCTTTCTTT CASSMTGNEAFF
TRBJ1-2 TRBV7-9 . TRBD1 TGTGCCAGCAGCCCGCCGGGGGCAGGGGGCAATAATCGCTACACCTTC CASSPPGAGGNNRYTF
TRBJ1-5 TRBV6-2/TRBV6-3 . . TGTGCCAGCAGCCTACTTGGGACAACGAATCAGCCCCAGCATTTT CASSLLGTTNQPQHF
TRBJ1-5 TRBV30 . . TGTGCCTGGAGTGGGGGGCCCAATCAGCCCCAGCATTTT CAWSGGPNQPQHF
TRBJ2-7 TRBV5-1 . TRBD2 TGCGCCAGCAGCTTCACGCTAGCGGGAGTGTACGAGCAGTACTTC CASSFTLAGVYEQYF
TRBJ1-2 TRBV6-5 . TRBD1 TGTGCCAGCAGCCCCAACCGACAGGGATCCTACACCTTC CASSPNRQGSYTF
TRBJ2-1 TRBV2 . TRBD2 TGTGCCAGCAGTGAAATAGGGACTAGCGTCATGGGGCAGTTCTTC CASSEIGTSVMGQFF
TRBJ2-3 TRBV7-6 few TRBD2 TGTGCCAGCAGCTTAATAGCGGGGGGGGACACAGATACGCAGTATTTT CASSLIAGGDTDTQYF
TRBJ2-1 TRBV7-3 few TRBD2 TGTGCCAGCAGCCGGACTAGCGGGAGGGAGAGTGAGCAGTTCTTC CASSRTSGRESEQFF
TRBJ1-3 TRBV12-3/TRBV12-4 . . TGTGCCAGCGGTCCCTATGGAAACACCATATATTTT CASGPYGNTIYF
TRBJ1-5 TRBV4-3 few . TGCGCCAGCAGCCAAAACTTTGAGCAGCCCCAGCATTTT CASSQNFEQPQHF
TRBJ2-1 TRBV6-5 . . TGTGCCATCTTACAGAGCTCCTACAATGAGCAGTTCTTC CAILQSSYNEQFF
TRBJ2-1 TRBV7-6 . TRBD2 TGTGCCAGCAGCTTAGCGCGGGGAAGGACTAGCGGATACAATGAGCAGTTCTTC CASSLARGRTSGYNEQFF
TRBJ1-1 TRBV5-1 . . TGCGCCAGCAGCTTGGGCGGAGGGTTTGAGGTCACTGAAGCTTTCTTT CASSLGGGFEVTEAFF
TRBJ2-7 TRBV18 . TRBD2 TGTGCCAGCTCACCAAGGATACTAGCGGGAGTCCCCATCTCCGGCGAGCAGTACTTC CASSPRILAGVPISGEQYF
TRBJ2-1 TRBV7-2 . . TGTGCCAGCAGCCTATTGACTAGAACGAATGAGCAGTTCTTC CASSLLTRTNEQFF
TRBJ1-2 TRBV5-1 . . TGCGCCAGCAGCTTGGTCCGGGACACCTCGAGGGGTGGCTACACCTTC CASSLVRDTSRGGYTF
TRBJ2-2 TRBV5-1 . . TGCGCCAGCAGCTTGGGGAACAGGGTAACCGGGGAGCTGTTTTTT CASSLGNRVTGELFF
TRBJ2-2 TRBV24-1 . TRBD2 TGTGCCACCGGCGGGGGTGCGGGAGGAAACACCGGGGAGCTGTTTTTT CATGGGAGGNTGELFF
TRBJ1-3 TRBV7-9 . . TGTGCCAGCAGCGTTTACAGGGATCGAAACTCTGGAAACACCATATATTTT CASSVYRDRNSGNTIYF
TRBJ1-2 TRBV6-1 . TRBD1 TGTGCCAGCAGTGGGAACCAGGGGGCGGCACTCTATGGCTACACCTTC CASSGNQGAALYGYTF
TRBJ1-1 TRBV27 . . TGTGCCAGCCTGGGTCAGGGGCGATCTGAAGCTTTCTTT CASLGQGRSEAFF
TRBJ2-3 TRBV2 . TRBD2 TGTGCCACCGTACGGGGGGGCCAGGAAGATACGCAGTATTTT CATVRGGQEDTQYF
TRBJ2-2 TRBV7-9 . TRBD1 TGTGCCAGCAGCCCCGGGACAGGGTTAGCCGGGGAGCTGTTTTTT CASSPGTGLAGELFF
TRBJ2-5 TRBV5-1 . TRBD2 TGCGCCAGCAGCTTGGCGGGAACTAGCGGCCAAGAGACCCAGTACTTC CASSLAGTSGQETQYF
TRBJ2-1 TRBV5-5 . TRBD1 TGTGCCAGCAGCCTCCGGGACAGGGATGGCGAGCAGTTCTTC CASSLRDRDGEQFF
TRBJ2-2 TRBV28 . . TGTGCCAGCAGTTTAAACCGGGGAGGCACCGGGGAGCTGTTTTTT CASSLNRGGTGELFF
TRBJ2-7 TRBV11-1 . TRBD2 TGTGCCAGCAGCTCTAGCGGTAACCACTACGAGCAGTACTTC CASSSSGNHYEQYF